The clone carrying this TCR beta chain has more than one count but fewer than ten. Its antigen is still unknown. This sample was included in a study of blood T cells in healthy people across ages. Isolation of PBMCs gave at least 7 million cells per sample. Study-wide results and limits: Estimates based on one million T cells were treated as lower bounds.

For the second PCR, which ran for 7 to 11 cycles, a sample-barcoded 5' primer and a J-beta primer mix were used. Each cDNA molecule, via a template-switch adaptor with 12 random nucleotides, was tagged. TCRdb processed the 5' RACE reads anew with MiXCR; each CDR3 protein has one entry. Among more than 800,000 distinct CDR3 sequences listed, around 45% were seen once. The source material was blood. The TCR originated in a woman in her sixties or seventies in good health.

The CDR3 DNA reads TGTGCCAGCAGTCCAGGGTTCGAGAACACTGAAGCTTTCTTT. Translating it yields CASSPGFENTEAFF. This chain joins TRBV6-2 or TRBV6-3 and TRBJ1-1; TRBD1 might be the D (5 bases). CDR3 length: 14 amino acids. V lost 5 bases, J lost 1 base, and 11 bases lay in between. CDR1 and CDR2 (germline): MNHEY, SVGEGT.